This TCR beta chain was recovered during a study of blood T cell repertoires in COVID-19. Participant ages covered about 18 to 90 years across 25 or so US areas. Clinical history reported by participants formed the basis on which cohorts were assigned. Original analysis: For nucleated cells, counts were estimated from reference gene primer amplification. The data were produced by immunoSEQ multiplex PCR, yet TCRdb's version contains in-frame clones alone and is incomplete. D and trimming come from the DNA, and the V and J calls and clone size come from that table. The sample yields 160,000 or so clones, around 80% seen once. With 3 bases removed from V and 3 bases from J, the gap between germline ends came to 4 bases. The CDR3 has 12 amino acids. CDR1 is KGHDR and CDR2 is SFDVKD in the germline V gene.

The chain links TRBV24-1 to TRBJ1-1; D gene ambiguous. The sequencing sample was made of PBMCs or T cells enriched from blood (not recorded which). The receptor's source is a middle-aged man who had recovered from COVID-19. The CDR3 DNA sequence: TGTGCCACCAGTGATAGAGACACTGAAGCTTTCTTT. The encoded protein is CATSDRDTEAFF.